The clone carrying this T cell receptor delta chain was counted a few times. This sample was included in a study of gamma-delta chains in newborns, infants, children. About the study: Microbial exposure reportedly drives polyclonal innate γδ T cell expansion after birth.

CDR1 is GEAIGNYY and CDR2 is EKD in the germline V gene. The CDR3 has 20 amino acids. The junction had 10 bases not matched to a gene; V was cut back by 0 bases and J by 2 bases. TCRdb re-called the reads using CATT. The sample consists of fewer than 14,000 delta-chain clones, 3.5% of them appearing once. The chain is built from TRDV2 and TRDJ3; 9 bases line up with TRDD3. Sequences were obtained from blood. The clonotype originates from a child who was a newborn, infant or young child, either healthy, febrile or measles-vaccinated (not recorded which). The CDR3 DNA reads TGTGCCTGTGACACCGAATCCTGGGGGATGGTCACCTGGGACACCCGACAGATGTTTTTC. It yields the protein CACDTESWGMVTWDTRQMFF.